A single sample is the source of the 14 T cell receptor beta chains below, sequenced in a study of T cells in Graves' hyperthyroidism and ophthalmopathy. RNA transcripts yielded amplified TCR beta CDR3 regions. HTBI primers were used for first-round RT-PCR of the TCR CDR3. Each CDR3 protein gets one entry after TCRdb re-called the multiplex PCR reads with MiXCR. The sample includes about 610,000 distinct CDR3 sequences, roughly 14% seen only once; the top ten take about 4.5%. Sequenced input: blood. The receptors were gathered from a woman in her 40s with Graves' ophthalmopathy.

Comments on this clonotype: This sequence may be a read error, since a much larger clone differs from it by one base. The chain carries TRBV30 and TRBJ1-5, with 7 bases lining up with TRBD1. CDR1 GTSNPN and CDR2 SVGIG come from the germline V gene (reference sequence). The CDR3 is 13 residues long. V trimming: 1 base; J trimming: 4 bases; junction bases outside the gene matches: 1. CDR3 coding DNA: TGTGCCTGGAGTGGGGGACAGAATCAGCCCCAGCATTTT. Translation gives CAWSGGQNQPQHF. Supplemented by reference TRBV30 and TRBJ1-5, the full variable domain reads SQTIHQWPATLVQPVGSPLSLECTVEGTSNPNLYWYRQAAGRGLQLLFYSVGIGQISSEVPQNLSASRPQDRQFILSSKKLLLSDSGFYLCAWSGGQNQPQHFGDGTRLSIL.

J is TRBJ1-2 and V is TRBV11-2; a weak D match, TRBD1 (5 bases). V was trimmed by 5 bases and J by 0 bases, leaving 16 bases between them. There are 16 residues in the CDR3. CDR1 and CDR2 from the germline V gene are SGHAT and FQNNGV. DNA for the CDR3: TGTGCCAGCAGCCCTAGACCGGGACGGGCTAACTATGGCTACACCTTC. Translation: CASSPRPGRANYGYTF.

This chain's CDR3 is CASSPNRYWVKNIQYF. CDR3 nucleotide sequence: TGTGCCAGCAGTCCTAACAGGTACTGGGTCAAAAACATTCAGTACTTC. The chain uses TRBV6-2 or TRBV6-3 and TRBJ2-4; perhaps TRBD1 as D (5 bases). CDR1 is MNHEY, CDR2 SVGEGT, per germline. The CDR3 spans 16 residues. V was cut by 5 bases and J by 3 bases, with 17 bases left in between.

This clonotype was counted ten times or more. J is TRBJ2-5 and V is TRBV11-2, with a weak D call TRBD1 (5 bases). This CDR3 has 15 residues. V gave up 1 base and J gave up 2 bases, with 11 bases separating them. Germline values: CDR1 SGHAT, CDR2 FQNNGV. The chain's CDR3 is CASSLAPTGQETQYF. The CDR3 bases are TGTGCCAGCAGCTTAGCCCCCACAGGTCAAGAGACCCAGTACTTC.

This clonotype showed up many times. The J gene is TRBJ2-2, the V gene TRBV10-1, with D tentatively TRBD2 (5 bases). Per germline, CDR1 WNHNN and CDR2 SYGVQD (reference sequence). The CDR3 consists of 14 residues. V lost 6 bases, J lost 3 bases, and 11 bases lay in between. CDR3 sequence (DNA): TGCGCCAGCAGCGACCTAGCCTACACCGGGGAGCTGTTTTTT. This encodes CASSDLAYTGELFF.

This clonotype is a singleton in its sample. The rearrangement links TRBV12-3 or TRBV12-4 to TRBJ1-3; TRBD1 is a possible D gene (5 bases). V lost 3 bases and J lost 4, with 7 bases in between. This CDR3 contains 13 residues. Written as DNA, the CDR3 is TGTGCCAGCAGTTTTTACAGGGGAAACACCATATATTTT. Its protein is CASSFYRGNTIYF.

This clonotype appeared many times. The rearrangement links TRBV12-3 or TRBV12-4 to TRBJ1-1; D not certain. Trimming stripped 10 bases from V and 3 bases from J, with 12 bases between. The CDR3 loop spans 12 amino acids. CDR3 region: CATRNSYTEAFF. CDR3 in DNA: TGTGCCACCAGAAACTCCTACACTGAAGCTTTCTTT.

A few counts support this clonotype. This chain links TRBV9 with TRBJ1-6; TRBD1 agrees at 7 bases. Germline CDR1 and CDR2: SGDLS and YYNGEE. The junction had 10 bases not matched to a gene; V was cut back by 3 bases and J by 7 bases. This CDR3 has 16 amino acids. The CDR3 region is CASSAQGVSANSPLHF. In DNA, the CDR3 is TGTGCCAGCAGCGCCCAGGGGGTTTCTGCGAATTCACCCCTCCACTTT.

This clonotype was counted at least ten times. The chain employs TRBV29-1 and TRBJ2-1; perhaps TRBD1 as D (6 bases). V gave up 3 bases and J gave up 12 bases, with 12 bases separating them. Germline CDR1 is SQVTM and CDR2 is ANQGSEA. The CDR3 loop spans 11 amino acids. CDR3 protein: CSVEVGAGQFF. The CDR3 coding sequence is TGCAGCGTTGAGGTGGGGGCCGGGCAGTTCTTC.

This clonotype was counted many times. This rearrangement joins TRBV5-5 to TRBJ2-7; TRBD1 matches at 9 bases. The CDR3 consists of 14 residues. CDR1 and CDR2 (germline): SGHKS, YYEKEE (reference sequence). V trimming: 4 bases; J trimming: 3 bases; junction bases outside the gene matches: 5. The chain's CDR3 is CASSVGQGLYEQYF. DNA of the CDR3: TGTGCCAGCAGCGTGGGACAGGGCCTCTACGAGCAGTACTTC.

This clonotype was found once. The chain couples TRBV6-2 or TRBV6-3 to TRBJ1-2, with D unresolved. Germline CDR1 MNHEY, CDR2 SVGEGT. The CDR3 is 15 residues long. Deletions cut 6 bases from V and 2 bases from J, with 16 bases between. CDR3 DNA: TGTGCCAGCAGACCTACCGGACGGGCGAACTATGGCTACACCTTC. Amino acid sequence: CASRPTGRANYGYTF.

This clonotype was picked up many times. The chain is built from TRBV12-3 or TRBV12-4 and TRBJ1-2, with D possibly matching TRBD1 (5 bases). The CDR3 is 14 amino acids. V was clipped by 0 bases and J by 4 bases, with 9 bases between them. CDR3 residues: CASSLAGPSYGYTF. The CDR3 coding sequence is TGTGCCAGCAGTTTAGCGGGGCCCTCCTATGGCTACACCTTC.

This clonotype was found many times. The chain couples TRBV5-1 to TRBJ2-7; D not certain. V lost 1 base, J lost 0 bases, and 11 bases lay in between. CDR1 SGHRS and CDR2 YFSETQ come from the germline V gene. The CDR3 length is 15 residues. CDR3 amino acids: CASSLYAGSSYEQYF. As DNA, the CDR3 is TGCGCCAGCAGCTTGTACGCCGGAAGCTCCTACGAGCAGTACTTC.

V is TRBV19 and J is TRBJ1-3; D call uncertain. The germline V and J ends were trimmed by 1 base and 0 bases, with 13 bases remaining between them. This CDR3 has 17 residues. Per germline, CDR1 LNHDA and CDR2 SQIVND (reference sequence). CDR3 nucleotides: TGTGCCAGTAGTATAGTATATGACGGCGGCTCTGGAAACACCATATATTTT. Protein: CASSIVYDGGSGNTIYF. The entire variable domain, with the rest obtained from reference TRBV19 and TRBJ1-3, is as follows: DGGITQSPKYLFRKEGQNVTLSCEQNLNHDAMYWYRQDPGQGLRLIYYSQIVNDFQKGDIAEGYSVSREKKESFPLTVTSAQKNPTAFYLCASSIVYDGGSGNTIYFGEGSWLTVV.